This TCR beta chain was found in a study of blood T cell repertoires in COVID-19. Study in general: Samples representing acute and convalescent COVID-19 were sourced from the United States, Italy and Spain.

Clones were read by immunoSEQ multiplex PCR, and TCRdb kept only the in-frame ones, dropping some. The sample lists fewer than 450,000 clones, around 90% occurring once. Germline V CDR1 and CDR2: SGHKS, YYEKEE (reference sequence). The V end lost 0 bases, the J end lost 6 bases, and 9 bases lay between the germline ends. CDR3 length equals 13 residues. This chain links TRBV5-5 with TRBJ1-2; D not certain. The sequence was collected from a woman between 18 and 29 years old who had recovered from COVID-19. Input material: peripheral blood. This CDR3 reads CASSLDSVDGYTF. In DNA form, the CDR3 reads TGTGCCAGCAGCTTGGACAGTGTCGATGGCTACACCTTC.